This T cell receptor (beta chain) appears in the sequencing data of a study of OX40 agonist ivuxolimab in advanced cancers. Trimming pared 7 bases from V and 1 base from J, leaving 13 bases between. The germline CDR1 and CDR2 sequences are SNHLY and FYNNEI. The CDR3 runs 14 residues. General observations from the study: Several nonresponders also turned out to have low normalized T-cell clonal expansion.

Details on this clone: The antigen is undetermined.

Profiled with immunoSEQ multiplex PCR; TCRdb holds only in-frame clones, not every one. The sample has under 80,000 clones, roughly 90% seen once. The chain uses TRBV2 and TRBJ2-5; D is possibly TRBD1 or TRBD2 (5 bases each). This clonotype was obtained from an adult with an advanced solid tumor such as melanoma, head and neck, liver or kidney cancer. Sequencing was performed on CD4+ or CD8+ T cells sorted from blood, taken in a trial of the OX40 agonist ivuxolimab. The CDR3 loop reads CASTGNQGQETQYF. CDR3 in DNA: TGTGCCAGCACGGGAAACCAGGGCCAAGAGACCCAGTACTTC.